This T cell receptor (beta chain) was obtained from a study of breast tumors, draining lymph nodes, adjacent tissues. Study-level results: Most tumor T cells seemingly derive from lymph node, then expand in tumor. Tumors had less TCR diversity than lymph nodes, more than nontumor tissue.

TCRdb passed the multiplex PCR reads through MiXCR, listing each CDR3 protein once. The data show fewer than 250,000 distinct CDR3 sequences, with about 34% seen just once and around 1.4% held by the top ten. The table lists this clonotype with many counts. The antigen remains unidentified. Axillary draining lymph nodes of breast cancer patients supplied the node samples. Sequencing was carried out using axillary lymph node tissue. The sequence was obtained from a female donor with breast cancer. Some clones in this sample may be carry-over from other donors' samples.

CDR3 amino acids: CASSDWTPRTSANEQFF. The DNA for the CDR3 is TGTGCCAGCAGTGATTGGACCCCCAGGACTAGCGCCAATGAGCAGTTCTTC. This chain uses TRBV2 with TRBJ2-1; 9 bases map to TRBD2. The CDR3 is 17 amino acids. The junction had 12 bases not matched to a gene; V was cut back by 3 bases and J by 6 bases. The germline V gene has CDR1 SNHLY and CDR2 FYNNEI.